Presented here are 27 T cell receptor beta chains from one specimen sequenced in a study of CD8+CD57+ T cells in acquired aplastic anemia. Template material for TCR beta VDJ and CDR3 profiling consisted of genomic DNA. TCRdb re-derived calls from the reads in MiXCR, one entry per CDR3 protein. This table has 35,000 to 45,000 distinct CDR3 sequences, about 77% appearing once. Sequenced input: sorted CD4+, CD8+, or CD8+CD57+ T cells (not recorded which) from PBMCs. Every receptor here comes from a human donor in good health, serving as a control.

V gene TRBV25-1 combines with J gene TRBJ1-4; tentatively, D is TRBD1 (6 bases). V lost 8 bases and J lost 4, with 14 bases in between. The germline CDR1 and CDR2 sequences are MGHDK and SYGVNS. This CDR3 comprises 14 residues. CDR3 sequence (DNA): TGTGCCAGCGCCTCAAGGGGGATTAATGAAAAACTGTTTTTT. It encodes CASASRGINEKLFF.

The genes are TRBV29-1 and TRBJ2-7; 7 bases are a match to TRBD1. This CDR3 spans 17 amino acids. CDR1 is SQVTM and CDR2 is ANQGSEA in the germline V gene. V dropped 6 bases and J dropped 3; count of bases not matched to a gene: 20. This CDR3 reads CSVAGTAPQGSFYEQYF. CDR3 nucleotide sequence: TGCAGCGTGGCCGGGACAGCCCCCCAAGGCTCCTTCTACGAGCAGTACTTC.

The genes are TRBV10-2 and TRBJ2-7; 9 nucleotides match TRBD1. V gave up 4 bases and J gave up 5 bases; unmatched junction bases: 3. The CDR3 consists of 13 residues. CDR1 and CDR2 (germline): WSHSY, SAAADI. The CDR3 DNA reads as TGCGCCAGCAGTGCCACAGGGGGCGACGAGCAGTACTTC. It is translated as CASSATGGDEQYF.

This sequence joins TRBV20-1 and TRBJ2-1; possibly TRBD2 for D (6 bases). Germline V gene sequence: CDR1 DFQATT, CDR2 SNEGSKA (reference sequence). V was clipped by 0 bases and J by 2 bases, with 11 bases between them. The CDR3 runs 15 residues. CDR3 sequence reads: CSARDIASAYNEQFF. The CDR3 bases are TGCAGTGCTAGAGATATTGCTAGCGCCTACAATGAGCAGTTCTTC.

The V gene is TRBV5-4, the J gene TRBJ1-1, with no clear D. Germline V gives CDR1 SGHNT, CDR2 YYREEE (reference sequence). The CDR3 sequence is 14 residues long. V lost 2 bases and J 1 base, leaving 9 bases between the germline ends. The CDR3 protein is CASSFSSGNTEAFF. Written as DNA, the CDR3 is TGTGCCAGCAGCTTTTCGAGCGGGAACACTGAAGCTTTCTTT.

Remarks on this clonotype: Germline and junction disagree at one end, which may indicate a read error. This chain uses TRBV5-6 with TRBJ2-3; 7 bases agree with TRBD2. Per germline, CDR1 SGHDT and CDR2 YYEEEE. The CDR3 is 15 amino acids. This CDR3 reads CATSKGAGESDTQYF. The CDR3 DNA sequence: TGTGCCACCAGCAAAGGGGCGGGGGAGTCAGATACGCAGTATTTT.

The chain is built from TRBV15 and TRBJ1-2; weak D call: TRBD1 (6 bases). CDR1 and CDR2 from the germline V gene are LNHNV and YYDKDF (reference sequence). Trimming cost V 0 bases and J 4 bases, with 15 bases left between them. The CDR3 has 16 amino acids. CDR3: CATSRDMQGSPYGYTF. The DNA of the CDR3 is TGTGCCACCAGCAGAGATATGCAGGGGTCCCCCTATGGCTACACCTTC.

The CDR3 region has the DNA TGTGCCAGTAGTATAGTTGGCAGGGAAACCTACGAGCAGTACTTC. It is translated as CASSIVGRETYEQYF. The gene calls are TRBV19 and TRBJ2-7; D perhaps matches TRBD1 (5 bases). The V end lost 1 base, the J end lost 2 bases, and 12 bases lay between the germline ends. The CDR3 totals 15 residues. Germline V gene sequence: CDR1 LNHDA, CDR2 SQIVND (reference sequence).

This rearrangement joins TRBV2 to TRBJ2-3, with 10 bases that match TRBD2. Germline V gene lookup returns CDR1 SNHLY and CDR2 FYNNEI. The ends lost 7 bases at V and 4 bases at J; junction bases unmatched: 5. This CDR3 has 14 amino acids. The CDR3 nucleotides read TGTGCCAGCACAGGACTAGCGGACGCAGATACGCAGTATTTT. Its translation: CASTGLADADTQYF. Together with reference TRBV2 and TRBJ2-3, the CDR3 gives the full variable domain: EPEVTQTPSHQVTQMGQEVILRCVPISNHLYFYWYRQILGQKVEFLVSFYNNEISEKSEIFDDQFSVERPDGSNFTLKIRSTKLEDSAMYFCASTGLADADTQYFGPGTRLTVL.

The rearrangement joins TRBV7-9 to TRBJ2-3; TRBD2 is a possible D gene (6 bases). The V end lost 0 bases, the J end lost 4 bases, and 8 bases lay between the germline ends. The CDR3 is 14 residues long. Germline CDR1 and CDR2: SEHNR and FQNEAQ (reference sequence). The CDR3 DNA reads TGTGCCAGCAGCTTAGCGCGGGGCGCAGATACGCAGTATTTT. It specifies CASSLARGADTQYF.

V gene TRBV24-1 combines with J gene TRBJ1-2; D not certain. The CDR3 sequence is 12 residues long. The germline V gene has CDR1 KGHDR and CDR2 SFDVKD. The V end was cut by 2 bases, the J end by 8 bases, with 8 bases between. As DNA, the CDR3 is TGTGCCACCAGTGATTCCCCGGGAGGCTACACCTTC. As protein: CATSDSPGGYTF.

The rearrangement uses TRBV20-1 and TRBJ1-2; TRBD1 matches at 7 bases. Germline trimming cut 5 bases from V and 5 bases from J; bases unmatched to any gene: 8. The length of the CDR3 is 13 residues. Germline-derived CDR1 and CDR2 are DFQATT and SNEGSKA (reference sequence). As DNA, the CDR3 is TGCAGTGCTCCCGACAGGGATTTATATGGCTACACCTTC. Amino acids: CSAPDRDLYGYTF.

The chain is built from TRBV12-3 or TRBV12-4 and TRBJ1-2; D is undetermined. With 5 bases removed from V and 0 bases from J, the gap between germline ends came to 10 bases. The CDR3 contains 14 residues. The CDR3 protein is CASSTRTANYGYTF. The CDR3 bases are TGTGCCAGCAGTACTCGGACCGCTAACTATGGCTACACCTTC.

V gene TRBV11-1 combines with J gene TRBJ2-4, with TRBD2 matching over 11 bases. Germline CDR1 reads SGHAT; CDR2 reads FQDESV (reference sequence). This CDR3 region has 16 residues. V gave up 3 bases and J gave up 5 bases; unmatched junction bases: 6. CDR3 sequence: CASSLESGLAENIQYF. CDR3 in DNA: TGTGCCAGCAGCTTGGAGTCGGGACTAGCGGAAAACATTCAGTACTTC.

This sequence joins TRBV2 and TRBJ1-2; TRBD1 is a possible D gene (5 bases). Looked up from germline, CDR1 is SNHLY and CDR2 is FYNNEI. The CDR3 is 12 amino acids. Trimming removed 7 bases from V and 4 bases from J, with 10 bases in between. As DNA, the CDR3 is TGTGCCAGCACGGCAGGGCTCTATGGCTACACCTTC. Encoded protein: CASTAGLYGYTF.

J is TRBJ2-7 and V is TRBV2, with TRBD2 matching over 7 bases. J gave up 2 bases and V 10 bases, and 14 bases lay outside the gene matches. This CDR3 region has 15 residues. The V gene's germline CDR1 is SNHLY and CDR2 FYNNEI. The CDR3 region is CATSRGRGDTYEQYF. CDR3 nucleotides: TGTGCCACCAGCAGAGGTCGGGGGGATACCTACGAGCAGTACTTC.

This chain connects TRBV10-3 to TRBJ1-5; tentative D call: TRBD1 (6 bases). Trimming shortened V by 7 bases and J by 1 base, and 8 bases separated the two germline ends. The CDR3 has 13 residues. Germline V lookup: CDR1 ENHRY, CDR2 SYGVKD. The CDR3 nucleotides are TGTGCCATCAACAGGGACAGCAATCAGCCCCAGCATTTT. Translation: CAINRDSNQPQHF.

The rearrangement links TRBV10-3 to TRBJ2-7; TRBD1 aligns across 9 bases. Germline V gene sequence: CDR1 ENHRY, CDR2 SYGVKD. The CDR3 length is 14 residues. Trimming took 0 bases from V and 5 from J; bases not matched to a gene: 2. The DNA for the CDR3 is TGTGCCATCAGTGAGTCGGGGACAGGGCACGAGCAGTACGTC. Translated, it gives CAISESGTGHEQYV.

The genes are TRBV2 and TRBJ2-7; 7 bases match TRBD1. The germline gives CDR1 SNHLY, CDR2 FYNNEI. CDR3 length equals 15 residues. V was clipped by 2 bases and J by 3 bases; unmatched bases: 7. Here the CDR3 DNA reads TGTGCCAGCAGTGAAAATCCAGGGGGATACTACGAGCAGTACTTC. Protein product: CASSENPGGYYEQYF.

V gene TRBV7-2 combines with J gene TRBJ1-6; 9 nucleotides match TRBD1. V lost 6 bases, J lost 5 bases, and 5 bases stayed unmatched. In germline, CDR1 is SGHTA, CDR2 FQGNSA. This CDR3 has 15 residues. DNA of the CDR3: TGTGCCAGCAGTAGAGGACAGGGGCATAATTCACCCCTCCACTTT. Protein: CASSRGQGHNSPLHF.

The CDR3: CSVVPQGIHGYTF. The CDR3 DNA reads TGCAGCGTTGTCCCGCAGGGTATTCATGGCTACACCTTC. This chain links TRBV29-1 with TRBJ1-2; maybe TRBD1 (5 bases). Trimming took off 4 bases at V and 6 bases at J, with 15 bases between the two ends. Germline V gene lookup returns CDR1 SQVTM and CDR2 ANQGSEA. This CDR3 has 13 amino acids.

V and J are TRBV11-3 and TRBJ1-1, with 7 bases identical to TRBD1. V was pared by 5 bases and J by 11 bases, with 8 bases of the junction left unmatched. Germline V gives CDR1 SGHNT, CDR2 YENEEA. The CDR3 is made up of 12 amino acids. The CDR3, as DNA: TGTGCCAGCAGCGCGACAGGGAGTCGGGCTTTCTTT. Its translation is CASSATGSRAFF.

The chain is built from TRBV7-9 and TRBJ2-7, with 7 positions matching TRBD2. The CDR3 extends over 15 amino acids. With V trimmed by 4 bases and J by 5 bases, 11 bases remained unmatched. CDR1 SEHNR and CDR2 FQNEAQ come from the germline V gene (reference sequence). The CDR3 region is CASSSGRLASNEQYF. The CDR3 coding sequence is TGTGCCAGCAGCTCCGGTCGACTAGCTTCCAACGAGCAGTACTTC.

This chain links TRBV29-1 with TRBJ1-2; tentatively, D is TRBD1 (5 bases). Trimming took 5 bases from V and 8 from J, leaving 12 bases between them. Germline V lookup: CDR1 SQVTM, CDR2 ANQGSEA. This CDR3 is built from 11 residues. CDR3 region: CSVTGVTGYTF. The CDR3 nucleotides read TGCAGCGTTACAGGAGTCACCGGCTACACCTTC.

J is TRBJ1-2 and V is TRBV12-3 or TRBV12-4; the D gene is possibly TRBD1 (6 bases). Deletions cut 6 bases from V and 0 bases from J, with 8 bases between. The length of the CDR3 is 13 residues. The chain's CDR3 is CASRTGSNYGYTF. The CDR3 bases are TGTGCCAGCAGGACAGGCTCTAACTATGGCTACACCTTC.

This chain uses TRBV19 with TRBJ2-5; 8 bases are shared with TRBD2. V trimming: 4 bases; J trimming: 4 bases; junction bases outside the gene matches: 8. The CDR3 has 15 residues. Germline CDR1 and CDR2: LNHDA and SQIVND (reference sequence). Here the CDR3 DNA reads TGTGCCAGTAGTACCCTCGGGAGGGGCGGAGAGACCCAGTACTTC. Translation gives CASSTLGRGGETQYF.

The chain has TRBV7-9 and TRBJ2-5, with D unclear. The CDR3 contains 11 residues. CDR1 and CDR2 (germline): SEHNR, FQNEAQ (reference sequence). The V and J ends lost 6 bases and 7 bases respectively, with 9 bases between them. DNA for the CDR3: TGTGCCAGCAGGCTCCCGGGGACCCAGTACTTC. Translated, it gives CASRLPGTQYF.